The T cell receptor (beta chain) under discussion was sequenced for a study of T cell repertoires in cytomegalovirus infection. Turning to the study itself: Use of recently identified HLA-C-restricted and well-studied HLA-B-restricted CMV epitopes was part of the study. Public TCR beta signatures provided an indication of both CMV infection and a matching HLA type.

Comment on this clonotype: The antigen is not known.

Study observations and caveats: The study found HLA-C-restricted CMV-specific TCR beta clonotypes dominating the ex vivo response. Cumulated frequencies of public TCR beta families served to identify carriers of CMV plus the relevant HLA.

The germline V gene has CDR1 MGHDK and CDR2 SYGVNS. The CDR3 length is 16 residues. Trimming took 4 bases from V and 4 from J, leaving 19 bases between them. MiXCR, run by TCRdb on the reads, gives a single entry per CDR3 protein. Of fewer than 650,000 distinct CDR3 sequences listed, about 40% are singletons. The TCR sequence derives from a human donor in good health (CMV status not recorded). Some clones in this sample may be carry-over from other donors' samples. Sequenced here: cultured PBMCs, sampled from culture after CMV antigen stimulation. The genes are TRBV25-1 and TRBJ1-1, with a weak D call TRBD1 (5 bases). The DNA of the CDR3 is TGTGCCAGCAGTGCACAAACTGGCGGGGGAGGCACTGAAGCTTTCTTT. Encoded protein: CASSAQTGGGGTEAFF.